Listed here are 20 T cell receptor beta chains from one sample, sequenced in a study of cytomegalovirus exposure and HLA in healthy donors. The PCR was carried out with 60 Vbeta primers and 13 Jbeta primers. Only in-frame clones appear in the TCRdb table, and some are missing; sequencing was by immunoSEQ multiplex PCR. Of more than 150,000 clones in the sample, more than 75% are singletons; the top ten hold around 2.3%. The sample taken for sequencing was PBMCs. The receptor set was obtained from a young woman in good health and CMV-seropositive.

The genes are TRBV4-3 and TRBJ2-1; the match to TRBD1 covers 9 bases. V shed 6 bases and J 7 bases; nucleotides not matched to a gene: 13. The CDR3 contains 16 residues. Germline values: CDR1 LGHNA, CDR2 YSLEER. This CDR3 reads CASRPVLGDRVNEQFF. In DNA form, the CDR3 reads TGCGCCAGCAGGCCGGTCCTGGGGGACAGGGTTAATGAGCAGTTCTTC.

The chain employs TRBV28 and TRBJ2-5; 10 nucleotides align to TRBD1. Germline V gene lookup returns CDR1 MDHEN and CDR2 SYDVKM. This CDR3 contains 16 residues. Germline trimming cut 5 bases from V and 0 bases from J; bases unmatched to any gene: 6. In DNA form, the CDR3 reads TGTGCCAGCAGTGCCGACAGGGGGCGAGACCAAGAGACCCAGTACTTC. Translation: CASSADRGRDQETQYF.

This chain links TRBV5-1 with TRBJ2-3; TRBD1 might be the D (6 bases). The CDR3 spans 15 residues. The germline gives CDR1 SGHRS, CDR2 YFSETQ. Deletions cut 4 bases from V and 2 bases from J, with 14 bases between. CDR3 coding DNA: TGCGCCAGCAGCGCGGAGACAGGCCCCACAGATACGCAGTATTTT. Encoded protein: CASSAETGPTDTQYF. Together with reference TRBV5-1 and TRBJ2-3, the CDR3 gives the full variable domain: KAGVTQTPRYLIKTRGQQVTLSCSPISGHRSVSWYQQTPGQGLQFLFEYFSETQRNKGNFPGRFSGRQFSNSRSEMNVSTLELGDSALYLCASSAETGPTDTQYFGPGTRLTVL.

This chain joins TRBV19 and TRBJ2-3, with TRBD2 matching over 9 bases. After removal of 2 bases from V and 5 bases from J, the junction contained 11 bases not matched to a gene. The length of the CDR3 is 17 residues. Germline V CDR1 and CDR2: LNHDA, SQIVND (reference sequence). The CDR3 sequence is CASSISPPRGGVDTQYF. In nucleotides, the CDR3 is TGTGCCAGTAGTATATCCCCCCCGCGGGGGGGCGTAGATACGCAGTATTTT.

This rearrangement joins TRBV5-1 to TRBJ1-3; 9 bases fit TRBD1. The trim removed 0 bases at V and 10 bases at J, leaving 8 bases unmatched. The germline V gene encodes CDR1 SGHRS and CDR2 YFSETQ. The CDR3 spans 15 residues. The CDR3 DNA reads as TGCGCCAGCAGCTTGGCGGGACAGGGCGAGGTTACCATATATTTT. Protein sequence: CASSLAGQGEVTIYF.

The chain joins TRBV30 to TRBJ2-7; TRBD1 is a possible D gene (6 bases). The ends were cut back, 2 bases at V and 5 bases at J, with 10 bases in the middle. The V gene's germline CDR1 is GTSNPN and CDR2 SVGIG (reference sequence). CDR3 length equals 12 residues. The CDR3 spells CAWSQQGHEQYF. The DNA for the CDR3 is TGTGCCTGGAGTCAACAGGGCCACGAGCAGTACTTC.

The chain uses TRBV7-3 and TRBJ1-6; D perhaps matches TRBD1 (5 bases). The V gene lost 4 bases and the J gene lost 11 bases, with 15 bases spanning the gap. The germline V gene encodes CDR1 SGHTA and CDR2 FQGTGA. This CDR3 has 14 amino acids. The CDR3 nucleotides read TGTGCCAGCAGCTCTAGGGGTCGGGGGGCACCCCTCCACTTT. Amino acids: CASSSRGRGAPLHF.

V is TRBV28 and J is TRBJ1-5, with 10 positions matching TRBD1. The CDR3 runs to 17 residues. Per germline, CDR1 MDHEN and CDR2 SYDVKM. V was clipped by 0 bases and J by 5 bases; unmatched bases: 7. The DNA for the CDR3 is TGTGCCAGCAGTTTATGGGGACAGGGGTCGCGCGATCAGCCCCAGCATTTT. Its protein is CASSLWGQGSRDQPQHF.

This chain connects TRBV9 to TRBJ2-2, with D perhaps matching TRBD1 (6 bases). Trimming took 4 bases from V and 3 from J, leaving 16 bases between them. This CDR3 contains 16 residues. Germline V lookup: CDR1 SGDLS, CDR2 YYNGEE. CDR3 residues: CASSPRRGMDTGELFF. CDR3 coding DNA: TGTGCCAGCAGCCCTAGAAGGGGGATGGACACCGGGGAGCTGTTTTTT.

The chain employs TRBV6-1 and TRBJ2-3; 8 positions match TRBD2. Germline V lookup: CDR1 MNHNS, CDR2 SASEGT. With V trimmed by 7 bases and J by 4 bases, 7 bases remained unmatched. This CDR3 region has 14 residues. The CDR3 here is CASNGGGNSDTQYF. The CDR3, as DNA: TGTGCCAGCAATGGCGGGGGGAACTCAGATACGCAGTATTTT.

This clone has only one observation. The chain uses TRBV9 and TRBJ2-3; TRBD1 is a possible D gene (6 bases). The germline gives CDR1 SGDLS, CDR2 YYNGEE. CDR3 length: 13 residues. The V end lost 1 base, the J end lost 6 bases, and 9 bases lay between the germline ends. This CDR3 reads CASSVNREDTQYF. The CDR3 DNA sequence: TGTGCCAGCAGCGTAAACAGGGAGGATACGCAGTATTTT.

About this clone: This may come from a read error, since a much larger clone is one base off. The chain couples TRBV6-6 to TRBJ2-5; D is possibly TRBD1 (6 bases). The J call may not be correct, given that the DNA end is closer to TRBJ2-7. The length of the CDR3 is 13 residues. Germline V lookup: CDR1 MNHNY, CDR2 SVGAGI (reference sequence). CDR3 DNA sequence: TGTGCCAGCAGTTCCGACAGGTCCTACGAGCAGTACTTC. Translation gives CASSSDRSYEQYF.

This clone was counted a few times. The chain uses TRBV4-2 and TRBJ1-1; D is undetermined. V dropped 0 bases and J dropped 2 bases, with 7 bases sitting between them. Germline values: CDR1 LGHNA, CDR2 YNFKEQ. CDR3 length: 14 residues. The CDR3 spells CASSQDLRNTEAFF. DNA for the CDR3: TGTGCCAGCAGCCAAGATCTCAGAAACACTGAAGCTTTCTTT.

The chain uses TRBV5-1 and TRBJ2-3, with 12 bases identical to TRBD2. CDR1 and CDR2 (germline): SGHRS, YFSETQ. J lost 4 bases, V lost 3 bases, and 6 bases had no gene match. The CDR3 consists of 16 residues. The chain's CDR3 is CASSSTTSGGADTQYF. CDR3 bases: TGCGCCAGCAGCTCCACGACTAGCGGGGGCGCAGATACGCAGTATTTT.

The J gene is TRBJ1-3, the V gene TRBV11-2, with D possibly being TRBD1 (6 bases). The CDR3 is 16 residues long. Germline values: CDR1 SGHAT, CDR2 FQNNGV. Trimming took 5 bases from V and 4 from J, leaving 18 bases between them. The CDR3 region has the DNA TGTGCCAGCAGCCTTCGAGGGGGAATCGCCGGAAACACCATATATTTT. It is translated as CASSLRGGIAGNTIYF.

J is TRBJ2-7 and V is TRBV7-6, with TRBD1 identical over 10 bases. Germline loops: CDR1 SGHVS, CDR2 FNYEAQ. Germline trimming cut 1 base from V and 4 bases from J; bases unmatched to any gene: 4. This CDR3 spans 15 amino acids. Written as DNA, the CDR3 is TGTGCCAGCAGCTTAGGGGACAGGGGTGGGTACGAGCAGTACTTC. Translated: CASSLGDRGGYEQYF.

The genes are TRBV5-5 and TRBJ2-2, with D possibly being TRBD1 (5 bases). There are 14 residues in the CDR3. With 10 bases removed from V and 4 bases from J, the gap between germline ends came to 17 bases. The V gene's germline CDR1 is SGHKS and CDR2 YYEKEE (reference sequence). The CDR3 is CASQAGSFTGELFF. The CDR3 coding sequence is TGTGCCTCTCAAGCAGGGTCGTTCACCGGGGAGCTGTTTTTT.

V gene TRBV4-3 combines with J gene TRBJ2-5; D unresolved. Germline CDR1 reads LGHNA; CDR2 reads YSLEER. CDR3 length: 14 amino acids. Trimming took off 1 base at V and 4 bases at J, with 10 bases between the two ends. The DNA for the CDR3 is TGCGCCAGCAGCCAAGTCCATCCGGGAGAGACCCAGTACTTC. This sequence encodes CASSQVHPGETQYF.

The chain employs TRBV29-1 and TRBJ1-1; 10 bases map to TRBD1. The CDR3 consists of 12 residues. Germline loops: CDR1 SQVTM, CDR2 ANQGSEA. V was clipped by 6 bases and J by 5 bases; unmatched bases: 3. CDR3 amino acids: CSVGQGGTEAFF. CDR3 in DNA: TGCAGCGTCGGACAGGGGGGGACTGAAGCTTTCTTT.

The gene calls are TRBV6-1 and TRBJ2-5; 9 nucleotides line up with TRBD1. The CDR3 extends over 21 amino acids. J lost 1 base, V lost 0 bases, and 18 bases had no gene match. Germline CDR1 is MNHNS and CDR2 is SASEGT. In nucleotides, the CDR3 is TGTGCCAGCAGTGAAGCTGCATACTATGGGTTGACAGGGGGACGCCAAGAGACCCAGTACTTC. Protein sequence: CASSEAAYYGLTGGRQETQYF.